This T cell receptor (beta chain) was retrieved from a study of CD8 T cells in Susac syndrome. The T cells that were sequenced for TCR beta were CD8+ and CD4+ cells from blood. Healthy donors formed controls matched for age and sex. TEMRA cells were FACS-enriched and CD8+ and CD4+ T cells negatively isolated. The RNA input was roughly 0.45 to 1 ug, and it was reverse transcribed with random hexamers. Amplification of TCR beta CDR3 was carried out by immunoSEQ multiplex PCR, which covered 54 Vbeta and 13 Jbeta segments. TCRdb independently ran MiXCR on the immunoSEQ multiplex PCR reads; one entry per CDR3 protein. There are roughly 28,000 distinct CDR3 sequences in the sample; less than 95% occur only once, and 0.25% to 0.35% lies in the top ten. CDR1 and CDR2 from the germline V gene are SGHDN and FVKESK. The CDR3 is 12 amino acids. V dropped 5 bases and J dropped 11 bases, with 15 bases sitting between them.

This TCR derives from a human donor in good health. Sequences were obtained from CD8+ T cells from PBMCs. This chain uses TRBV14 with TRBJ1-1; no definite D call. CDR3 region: CASSKERVPAFF. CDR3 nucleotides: TGTGCCAGCAGCAAGGAACGGGTCCCGGCTTTCTTT.